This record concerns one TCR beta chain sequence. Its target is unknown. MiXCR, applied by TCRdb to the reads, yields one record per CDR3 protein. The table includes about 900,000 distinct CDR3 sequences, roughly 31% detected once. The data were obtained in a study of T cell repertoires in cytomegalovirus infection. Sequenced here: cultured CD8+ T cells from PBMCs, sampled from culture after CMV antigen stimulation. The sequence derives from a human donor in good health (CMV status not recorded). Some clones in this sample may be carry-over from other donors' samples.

The DNA for the CDR3 is TGTGCCAGTATTGGCCGGGACTCCTACGAGCAGTACTTC. This sequence encodes CASIGRDSYEQYF. The chain employs TRBV19 and TRBJ2-7, with a weak D call TRBD2 (5 bases). The CDR3 is made up of 13 amino acids. Germline values: CDR1 LNHDA, CDR2 SQIVND (reference sequence). Trimming pared 7 bases from V and 0 bases from J, leaving 10 bases between. The whole variable domain, filled in from reference TRBV19 and TRBJ2-7, reads DGGITQSPKYLFRKEGQNVTLSCEQNLNHDAMYWYRQDPGQGLRLIYYSQIVNDFQKGDIAEGYSVSREKKESFPLTVTSAQKNPTAFYLCASIGRDSYEQYFGPGTRLTVT.